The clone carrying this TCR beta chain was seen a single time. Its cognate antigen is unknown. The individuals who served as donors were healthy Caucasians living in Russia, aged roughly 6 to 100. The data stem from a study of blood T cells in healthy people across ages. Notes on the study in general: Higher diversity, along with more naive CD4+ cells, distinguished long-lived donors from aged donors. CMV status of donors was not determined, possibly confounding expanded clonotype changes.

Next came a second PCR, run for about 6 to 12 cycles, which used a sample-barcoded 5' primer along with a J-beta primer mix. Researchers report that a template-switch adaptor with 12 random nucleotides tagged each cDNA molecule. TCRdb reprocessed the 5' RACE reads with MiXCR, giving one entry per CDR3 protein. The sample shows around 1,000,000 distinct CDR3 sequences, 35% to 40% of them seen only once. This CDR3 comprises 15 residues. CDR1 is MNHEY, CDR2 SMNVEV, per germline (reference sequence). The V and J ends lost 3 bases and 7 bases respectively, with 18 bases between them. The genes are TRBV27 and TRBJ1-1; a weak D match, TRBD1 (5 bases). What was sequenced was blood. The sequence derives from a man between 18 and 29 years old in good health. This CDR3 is CASSFLHTGTSEAFF. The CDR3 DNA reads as TGTGCCAGCAGTTTTCTACATACCGGGACCAGTGAAGCTTTCTTT.